A selection of T cell receptor beta chains follows, all from one sample in a study of blood T cell repertoires in COVID-19. The repertoire was sequenced with immunoSEQ multiplex PCR; TCRdb's copy has only in-frame clones and lacks some. The sample gives around 450,000 clones, 87% of which show up once; nearly 2% is in the top ten. The sample consisted of PBMCs or T cells enriched from blood (not recorded which). The receptors were gathered from a woman aged 18-29 years with acute COVID-19. Both conserved end residues are part of each CDR3.

v_gene: TRBV7-9
j_gene: TRBJ2-7
len: 19
CDR3aa: CASSLASPGPGGIAYEQYF

v_gene: TRBV6-5
j_gene: TRBJ2-3
len: 14
CDR3aa: CASSYDSDTDTQYF

v_gene: TRBV6-6
j_gene: TRBJ2-7
len: 16
CDR3aa: CASSPNAGTSGYEQYF

v_gene: TRBV3-1/TRBV3-2
j_gene: TRBJ2-1
len: 12
CDR3aa: CASSPSSGEQFF

v_gene: TRBV7-9
j_gene: TRBJ2-5
len: 16
CDR3aa: CASSLGAGGGWETQYF

v_gene: TRBV10-3
j_gene: TRBJ1-1
len: 15
CDR3aa: CAITQNGLMNTEAFF

v_gene: TRBV11-3
j_gene: TRBJ1-1
len: 15
CDR3aa: CASSPRDRADTEAFF

v_gene: TRBV18
j_gene: TRBJ2-1
len: 15
CDR3aa: CASSPTSGGAGEQFF

v_gene: TRBV18
j_gene: TRBJ1-6
len: 16
CDR3aa: CASSLQETGYNSPLHF

v_gene: TRBV2
j_gene: TRBJ2-1
len: 12
CDR3aa: CASPNTGNEQFF

v_gene: TRBV3-1/TRBV3-2
j_gene: TRBJ1-5
len: 13
CDR3aa: CASRTGFNQPQHF

v_gene: TRBV6-5
j_gene: TRBJ1-1
len: 13
CDR3aa: CASSYRQPTEAFF

v_gene: TRBV5-8
j_gene: TRBJ2-7
len: 14
CDR3aa: CASSRDRAGNEQYF

v_gene: TRBV5-6
j_gene: TRBJ1-1
len: 13
CDR3aa: CASSWGQNTEAFF

v_gene: TRBV3-1/TRBV3-2
j_gene: TRBJ2-1
len: 17
CDR3aa: CASSQFTGAGSYNEQFF

v_gene: TRBV13
j_gene: TRBJ2-7
len: 14
CDR3aa: CASRIGGQGYEQYF

v_gene: TRBV19
j_gene: TRBJ1-1
len: 14
CDR3aa: CASSVTGGFTEAFF

v_gene: TRBV7-9
j_gene: TRBJ2-2
len: 15
CDR3aa: CASSLGQENTGELFF

v_gene: TRBV5-4
j_gene: TRBJ2-7
len: 13
CDR3aa: CASSMGHSYEQYF

v_gene: TRBV12-3/TRBV12-4
j_gene: TRBJ2-7
len: 12
CDR3aa: CASSFRSYEQYF

v_gene: TRBV7-9
j_gene: TRBJ2-7
len: 14
CDR3aa: CASSSDGHTYEQYF

v_gene: TRBV25-1
j_gene: TRBJ1-2
len: 15
CDR3aa: CASSEQGPSAYGYTF

v_gene: TRBV2
j_gene: TRBJ2-3
len: 14
CDR3aa: CASSRQRPTDTQYF

v_gene: TRBV13
j_gene: TRBJ2-7
len: 13
CDR3aa: CASSEGQFYEQYF

v_gene: TRBV4-2
j_gene: TRBJ2-2
len: 13
CDR3aa: CACAGENTGELFF

v_gene: TRBV19
j_gene: TRBJ1-2
len: 14
CDR3aa: CASSTSDSSYGYTF

v_gene: TRBV9
j_gene: TRBJ1-5
len: 15
CDR3aa: CASSVADNPNQPQHF

v_gene: TRBV5-6
j_gene: TRBJ2-5
len: 12
CDR3aa: CASSPGAATQYF

v_gene: TRBV10-2
j_gene: TRBJ1-4
len: 14
CDR3aa: CASSADYDREKLFF

v_gene: TRBV7-9
j_gene: TRBJ1-2
len: 14
CDR3aa: CASSSATEPYGYTF

v_gene: TRBV7-2
j_gene: TRBJ2-1
len: 16
CDR3aa: CASSPGGAGAYNEQFF

v_gene: TRBV6-6
j_gene: TRBJ1-2
len: 15
CDR3aa: CASSYGVREDYGYTF

v_gene: TRBV19
j_gene: TRBJ1-2
len: 15
CDR3aa: CASSISRGHNYGYTF

v_gene: TRBV6-4
j_gene: TRBJ1-5
len: 13
CDR3aa: CASSDEVNQPQHF

v_gene: TRBV5-1
j_gene: TRBJ2-3
len: 15
CDR3aa: CASSRFSSGSDTQYF

v_gene: TRBV15
j_gene: TRBJ1-1
len: 14
CDR3aa: CATSRATENTEAFF

v_gene: TRBV27
j_gene: TRBJ2-4
len: 12
CDR3aa: CASSPFRGFQYF

v_gene: TRBV4-1
j_gene: TRBJ1-3
len: 19
CDR3aa: CASSPGSGQGAASGNTIYF

v_gene: TRBV7-9
j_gene: TRBJ2-7
len: 13
CDR3aa: CASSPDGFYEQYF

v_gene: TRBV9
j_gene: TRBJ2-7
len: 12
CDR3aa: CASPDRSSEQYF

v_gene: TRBV9
j_gene: TRBJ1-2
len: 13
CDR3aa: CASSVDQNYGYTF

v_gene: TRBV9
j_gene: TRBJ2-3
len: 16
CDR3aa: CASSDNRGGSDDTQYF